This T cell receptor beta chain was identified during a study of CD4 T cells in relation to SARS-CoV-2 and coronaviruses. General observations from the study: The cross-reactivity analysis covered only spike protein, not other viral proteins.

Naive and memory CD4+ T cells came from enriched cryopreserved PBMCs. Naive or memory CD4+ cells were cultured 1:1 with T cell-depleted PBMCs plus CEF. As to this clone: Its antigen is undetermined.

Sequencing used immunoSEQ multiplex PCR; TCRdb keeps in-frame clones, though not all of them. This table holds about 36,000 clones, about 80% found once. The sequenced material came from memory CD4+ T cells from PBMCs, cultured in vitro. This receptor was identified in an adult with COVID-19.

The CDR3 reads CASSLNRETEAFF. The CDR3 nucleotides are TGTGCCAGCAGCTTGAACAGGGAAACTGAAGCTTTCTTT. The chain links TRBV7-2 to TRBJ1-1; weak D call: TRBD1 (6 bases). The CDR3 runs to 13 residues. Germline loops: CDR1 SGHTA, CDR2 FQGNSA. With 3 bases removed from V and 5 bases from J, the gap between germline ends came to 10 bases.